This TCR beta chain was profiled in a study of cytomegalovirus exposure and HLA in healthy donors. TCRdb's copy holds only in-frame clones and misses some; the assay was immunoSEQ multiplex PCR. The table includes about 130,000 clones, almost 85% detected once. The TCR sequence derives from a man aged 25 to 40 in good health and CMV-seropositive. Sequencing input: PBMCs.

DNA of the CDR3: TGTGCCAGCAGAAAACTAGCGACCTACGAGCAGTACTTC. Protein product: CASRKLATYEQYF. The chain joins TRBV6-6 to TRBJ2-7, with 7 bases identical to TRBD2. Losses at the gene ends were 6 bases for V and 2 bases for J; bases not matched to a gene: 4. In germline, CDR1 is MNHNY, CDR2 SVGAGI (reference sequence). CDR3 length: 13 amino acids.